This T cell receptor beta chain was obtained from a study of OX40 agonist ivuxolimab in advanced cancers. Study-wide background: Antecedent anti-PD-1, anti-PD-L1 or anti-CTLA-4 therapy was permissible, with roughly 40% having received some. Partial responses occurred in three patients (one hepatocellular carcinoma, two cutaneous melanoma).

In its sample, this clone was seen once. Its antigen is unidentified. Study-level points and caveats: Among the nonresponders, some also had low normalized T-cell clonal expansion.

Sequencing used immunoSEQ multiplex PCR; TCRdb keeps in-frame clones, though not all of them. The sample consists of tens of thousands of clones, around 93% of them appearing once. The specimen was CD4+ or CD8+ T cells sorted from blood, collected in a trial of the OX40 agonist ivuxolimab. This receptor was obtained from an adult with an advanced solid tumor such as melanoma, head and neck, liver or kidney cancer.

Here the CDR3 DNA reads TGCAGCGTCCGACAGGCTACCTACGAGCAGTACTTC. Residues: CSVRQATYEQYF. J is TRBJ2-7 and V is TRBV29-1; a weak D match, TRBD1 (6 bases). Germline V gene lookup returns CDR1 SQVTM and CDR2 ANQGSEA. Trimming took off 6 bases at V and 2 bases at J, with 11 bases between the two ends. This CDR3 is 12 amino acids long.